The present entry profiles one TCR beta chain with its context. The antigen is unknown. The data were produced by immunoSEQ multiplex PCR, yet TCRdb's version contains in-frame clones alone and is incomplete. The table includes about 93,000 clones, roughly 86% detected once. The data were obtained in a study of T cell responses to AZD1222 COVID-19 vaccine. The study's findings and limits: At baseline, just 6 or 7 AZD1222 recipients tested seropositive. Clonal diversity may have been underestimated, and the donors were mostly white British, with more females than males.

The CDR3 totals 14 residues. CDR1 is LGHNA, CDR2 YNFKEQ, per germline. The ends were cut back, 4 bases at V and 8 bases at J, with 14 bases in the middle. The V call is TRBV4-2, the J call TRBJ1-4, with TRBD1 as a possible D gene (5 bases). The sequencing here drew on peripheral blood, taken on day 0 of MenACWY control vaccination. This clonotype was sampled from an adult in good health. The CDR3 DNA follows: TGTGCCAGCAGCCTCCAGGGTGGAGGGGAAAAACTGTTTTTT. It translates to CASSLQGGGEKLFF.